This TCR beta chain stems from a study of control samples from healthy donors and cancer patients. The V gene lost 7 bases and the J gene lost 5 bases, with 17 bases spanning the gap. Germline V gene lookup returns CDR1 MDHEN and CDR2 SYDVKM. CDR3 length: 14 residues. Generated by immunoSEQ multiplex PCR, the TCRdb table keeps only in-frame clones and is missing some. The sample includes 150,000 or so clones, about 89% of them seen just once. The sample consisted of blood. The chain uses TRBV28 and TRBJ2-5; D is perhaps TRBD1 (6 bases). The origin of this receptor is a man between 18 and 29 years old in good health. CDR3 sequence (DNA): TGTGCCAGCAACAGGGTTTTTGATCGGGAGACCCAGTACTTC. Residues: CASNRVFDRETQYF.